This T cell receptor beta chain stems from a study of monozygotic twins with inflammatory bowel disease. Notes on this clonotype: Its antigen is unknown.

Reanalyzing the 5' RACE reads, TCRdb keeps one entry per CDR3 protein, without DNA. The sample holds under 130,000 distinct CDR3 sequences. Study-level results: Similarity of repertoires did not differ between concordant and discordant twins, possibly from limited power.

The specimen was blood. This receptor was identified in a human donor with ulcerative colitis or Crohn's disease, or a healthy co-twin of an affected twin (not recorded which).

The CDR3 here is CASSLGVTQTHQPQHF. The chain uses TRBV7-8 and TRBJ1-5. This CDR3 region has 16 residues. Per the germline V gene, CDR1 is SGHVS and CDR2 is FQNEAQ.